Following are 2 T cell receptor beta chains from one sample sequenced in a study of blood T cells in healthy people across ages (dated by TCRdb to between 2014 and 2016). Libraries were built with 5' RACE. Sequenced using an Illumina HiSeq 2500. A second about 7 to 11 cycle PCR used a sample-barcoded 5' primer and a J-beta primer mix. TCRdb reprocessing: public reads trimmed at Q25 with fastp, clones called with MiXCR, in-frame beta chains kept. CDR3 protein duplicates are merged, each entry listing the most common genes and DNA. The sample has hundreds of thousands of distinct CDR3 sequences on record, about 21% of them singletons. Roughly 3.6% of the sample rests with the top ten. Sequenced material: blood. All receptors derive from a man between 65 and 85 years old in good health.

This clonotype was recorded at least ten times. This rearrangement joins TRBV28 to TRBJ1-6; maybe TRBD1 (6 bases). Trimming cost V 5 bases and J 7 bases, with 9 bases left between them. There are 13 residues in the CDR3. Germline V lookup: CDR1 MDHEN, CDR2 SYDVKM. CDR3 region: CASSPTGNSPLHF. DNA for the CDR3: TGTGCCAGCAGTCCAACAGGGAATTCACCCCTCCACTTT.

This clonotype was detected a few times. The chain employs TRBV9 and TRBJ2-1, with 8 bases that match TRBD2. Germline CDR1 reads SGDLS; CDR2 reads YYNGEE. The CDR3 loop spans 15 amino acids. V gave up 2 bases and J gave up 4 bases; unmatched junction bases: 5. CDR3 protein: CASSVDRGGYNEQFF. The CDR3, as DNA: TGTGCCAGCAGCGTTGATCGGGGGGGTTACAATGAGCAGTTCTTC.